The entry below describes one T cell receptor (beta chain). This entry belongs to a study of T cell changes during pregnancy in multiple sclerosis. V shed 3 bases and J shed 2 bases, with 11 bases lying between them. The germline V gene encodes CDR1 SEHNR and CDR2 FQNEAQ (reference sequence). This CDR3 is 15 amino acids long. Sequencing used immunoSEQ multiplex PCR; TCRdb keeps in-frame clones, though not all of them. Of approximately 90,000 clones in the sample, 85% to 95% are singletons; the top ten hold just over 2%. The specimen comprised peripheral blood, sampled after pregnancy. The clonotype originates from a female donor with multiple sclerosis, enrolled in a pregnancy study. The J gene is TRBJ2-4, the V gene TRBV7-9, with D maybe TRBD1 (6 bases). The CDR3 DNA is TGTGCCAGCAGCTTCGAAGGGACAACCAAAAACATTCAGTACTTC. Translated: CASSFEGTTKNIQYF.